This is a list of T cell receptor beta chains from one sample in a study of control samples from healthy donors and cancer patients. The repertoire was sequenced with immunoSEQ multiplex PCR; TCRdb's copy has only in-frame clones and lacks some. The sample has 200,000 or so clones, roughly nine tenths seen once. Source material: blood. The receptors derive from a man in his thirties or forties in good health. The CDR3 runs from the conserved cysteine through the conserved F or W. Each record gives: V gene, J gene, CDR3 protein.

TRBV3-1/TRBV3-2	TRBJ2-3	CASSQRASLPDTQYF
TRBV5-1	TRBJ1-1	CASSLSSVNTEAFF
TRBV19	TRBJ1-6	CASSIWDRASPLHF
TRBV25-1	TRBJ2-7	CASSAGLAGSSYEQYF
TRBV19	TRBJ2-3	CASMPRVADTQYF
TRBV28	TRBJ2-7	CASNGLLGQRSYEQYF
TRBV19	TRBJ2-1	CASSTLGGGSYNEQFF
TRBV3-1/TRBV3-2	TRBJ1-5	CASSQSSEGNQPQHF
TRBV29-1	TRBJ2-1	CSAVGTSRYNEQFF
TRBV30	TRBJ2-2	CAWSYGDSHGAGELFF
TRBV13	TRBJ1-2	CASSFRGSNLANYGYTF
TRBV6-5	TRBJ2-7	CASIRGGASYEQYF
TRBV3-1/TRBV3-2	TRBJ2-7	CASSFGTQFEQYF
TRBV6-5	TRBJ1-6	CASSRDNFRSPLHF
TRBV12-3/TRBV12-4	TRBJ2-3	CASRPYNTDTQYF
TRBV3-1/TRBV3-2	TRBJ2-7	CASSQVRPGLNYEQYF
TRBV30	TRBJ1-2	CAWSGGPGGYTF
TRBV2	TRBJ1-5	CASRTGGGQPQHF
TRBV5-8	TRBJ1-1	CASSFGGPLNTEAFF
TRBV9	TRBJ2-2	CASSVVAPGMNGELFF
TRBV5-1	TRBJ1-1	CASSFNDRASGAFF
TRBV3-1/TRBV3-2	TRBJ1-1	CASSQGRDTEAFF
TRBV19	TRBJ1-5	CASSVAGHSNQPQHF
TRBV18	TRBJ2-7	CASSPDFQGRGYEQYF
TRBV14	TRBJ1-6	CASSQARGPNSPLHF
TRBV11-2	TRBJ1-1	CASSSGQVTEAFF
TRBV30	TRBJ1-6	CAWSGGSSYNSPLHF
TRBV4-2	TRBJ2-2	CASSKDPSGGNTGELFF
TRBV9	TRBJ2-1	CASSEVAGNSYNEQFF
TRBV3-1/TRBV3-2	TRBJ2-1	CASSLNQILLF
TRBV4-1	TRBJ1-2	CASSQVDSPILTYGYTF
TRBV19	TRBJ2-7	CASQRAGGSYEQYF
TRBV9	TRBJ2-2	CASSFDTSGTGELFF
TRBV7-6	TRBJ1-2	CASSLRVGPNYGYTF
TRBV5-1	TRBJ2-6	CASSSTTVGSVPSGANVLTF
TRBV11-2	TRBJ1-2	CASSSQGSPNHF
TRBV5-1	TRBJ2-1	CASSFRSEGTNEQFF
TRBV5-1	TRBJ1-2	CASSLGQLTYGYTF
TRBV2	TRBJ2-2	CASRAGTHTSGELFF
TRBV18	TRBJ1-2	CASSLNDGGLNYGYTF
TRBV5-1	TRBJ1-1	CASSLGAEGAEAFF
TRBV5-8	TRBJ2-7	CASSLDGGQGTHEQYF
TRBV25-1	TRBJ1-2	CASTGSPNYGYTF
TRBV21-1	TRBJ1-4	CASSFPGRDGATNEKLFF
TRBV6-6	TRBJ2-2	CASSTGLPGELFF
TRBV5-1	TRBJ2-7	CASSLAEVWGGYEQYF
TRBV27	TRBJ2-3	CASRQGNTDTQYF
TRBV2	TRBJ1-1	CASSVLQVNTEAFF
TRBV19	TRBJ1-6	CASSIHSLSYNSPLHF
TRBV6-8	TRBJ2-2	CASSYGVLAGGPDGELFF
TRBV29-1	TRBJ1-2	CSVGDRGDGYTF
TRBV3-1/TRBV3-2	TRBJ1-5	CASSPTGANQPQHF
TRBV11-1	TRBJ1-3	CASSFGQNSPGNTIYF
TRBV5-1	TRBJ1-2	CASSSRPNSFDYGYTF
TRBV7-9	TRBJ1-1	CASSLVSTNTEAFF
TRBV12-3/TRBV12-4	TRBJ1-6	CAAGQGPSPLHF
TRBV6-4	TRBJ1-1	CASSEGSWGTEAFF